What follows are 6 T cell receptor beta chains derived from one specimen sequenced in a study of Ad26.COV2.S vaccination and SARS-CoV-2 variants. The treatment was: roughly 18 received Ad26.COV2.S at low or high dose, single or two shots; a few received placebo; per-sample allocation not given. The study sampled participants on day 63 after the first vaccine or placebo injection. TCRdb's copy holds only in-frame clones and misses some; the assay was immunoSEQ multiplex PCR. The sample contains 250,000 to 300,000 clones, over 75% of which appear only once. Source: peripheral blood, taken in a trial of Ad26.COV2.S vaccine versus placebo. All receptors derive from a person aged 18-65 years who received the Ad26.COV2.S COVID-19 vaccine or a placebo.

The genes are TRBV6-4 and TRBJ1-1; D is undetermined. Germline assignment: CDR1 MRHNA and CDR2 SNTAGT. The CDR3 extends over 15 amino acids. Trimming removed 5 bases from V and 1 base from J, with 14 bases in between. The CDR3 DNA reads TGTGCCAGCAGTTTTGACTCGTGGAAGAACACTGAAGCTTTCTTT. Translation: CASSFDSWKNTEAFF.

CDR3 nucleotides: TGCGCCAGCAGCTACGCAACGACAGGAGATACGCAGTATTTT. It translates to CASSYATTGDTQYF. The chain joins TRBV5-1 to TRBJ2-3; a weak D match, TRBD1 (6 bases). CDR1 SGHRS and CDR2 YFSETQ come from the germline V gene. Trimming removed 3 bases at V and 5 bases at J, with 13 bases between. This CDR3 has 14 residues.

The rearrangement links TRBV5-1 to TRBJ1-1; the D is unclear. In germline, CDR1 is SGHRS, CDR2 YFSETQ. This CDR3 has 14 residues. Trimming stripped 0 bases from V and 0 bases from J, with 6 bases between. CDR3 amino acids: CASSLAMVNTEAFF. The CDR3 DNA reads TGCGCCAGCAGCTTGGCCATGGTGAACACTGAAGCTTTCTTT.

This chain links TRBV12-2 with TRBJ1-5. TRBV12-2 is annotated as a pseudogene. This CDR3 contains 15 residues. In DNA, the CDR3 is TGTGCAAGTCGCTTAGGGGAAGAAGGCAATCAGCCCCAGCATTTT. Translated: CASRLGEEGNQPQHF.

The chain is built from TRBV18 and TRBJ1-6; the match to TRBD1 covers 7 bases. CDR3 length equals 14 residues. Germline CDR1 KGHSH, CDR2 LQKENI. The ends lost 2 bases at V and 7 bases at J; junction bases unmatched: 2. CDR3 DNA: TGTGCCAGCTCACCAGGGACAGCCAATTCACCCCTCCACTTT. This translates into CASSPGTANSPLHF. The variable domain in full, with the rest retrieved from reference TRBV18 and TRBJ1-6, is NAGVMQNPRHLVRRRGQEARLRCSPMKGHSHVYWYRQLPEEGLKFMVYLQKENIIDESGMPKERFSAEFPKEGPSILRIQQVVRGDSAAYFCASSPGTANSPLHFGNGTRLTVT.

The V gene is TRBV12-5, the J gene TRBJ2-1; D not resolved. V was shortened by 1 base and J by 0 bases, with 4 bases between the two germline ends. This CDR3 contains 14 residues. Germline V gives CDR1 LGHNT, CDR2 FRNRAP. CDR3 sequence (DNA): TGTGCTAGTGGTTTGGGGGCCTCCTACAATGAGCAGTTCTTC. Translated, it gives CASGLGASYNEQFF.